These 18 T cell receptor beta chains came from one sample sequenced in a study of human T cells and chemical hapten exposure. Time point defined: healthy volunteer bleed at 2 weeks. Sequencing started from total RNA isolated from unfractionated whole blood. TCRdb reprocessed the RACE reads via MiXCR and lists one record per CDR3 protein. In the table there are 100,000 to 150,000 distinct CDR3 sequences, more than 7.5% of which are singletons. Input material: whole blood. Receptors originate from a male donor in good health. Some clones in this sample may be carry-over from other donors' samples.

Many counts were recorded for this clonotype. The chain uses TRBV6-1 and TRBJ2-7; 12 nucleotides match TRBD1. The CDR3 loop spans 16 amino acids. The V and J ends lost 2 bases and 9 bases, in that order; junction bases with no gene match: 11. Germline CDR1 MNHNS, CDR2 SASEGT. In DNA form, the CDR3 reads TGTGCCAGCAGTGAAATAACCGGGACAGGGGGCGGAGTGCAGTACTTC. Amino acid sequence: CASSEITGTGGGVQYF.

This sequence joins TRBV7-3 and TRBJ2-6; possible D gene TRBD1, 5 bases. This CDR3 spans 18 amino acids. Germline lookup yields CDR1 SGHTA and CDR2 FQGTGA. V shed 1 base and J shed 4 bases, with 17 bases lying between them. The CDR3 DNA is TGTGCCAGCAGCTTAAGGGGCGGACATCCGGAGGGGGCCAACGTCCTGACTTTC. Protein sequence: CASSLRGGHPEGANVLTF.

This clonotype was detected many times. The chain has TRBV20-1 and TRBJ1-1; D is undetermined. The germline V gene encodes CDR1 DFQATT and CDR2 SNEGSKA (reference sequence). With 3 bases removed from V and 1 base from J, the gap between germline ends came to 9 bases. The CDR3 extends over 13 amino acids. CDR3 DNA: TGCAGTGCTAGTAGCACAGCGAACACTGAAGCTTTCTTT. Protein sequence: CSASSTANTEAFF.

This chain links TRBV4-1 with TRBJ2-7; possible D gene TRBD1, 5 bases. V was clipped by 0 bases and J by 2 bases, with 8 bases between them. CDR1 is MGHRA and CDR2 is YSYEKL in the germline V gene. The CDR3 length is 14 residues. For the CDR3, the DNA is TGCGCCAGCAGCCAAGAGGACAAAGCCTACGAGCAGTACTTC. It codes for CASSQEDKAYEQYF.

This clonotype has a handful of counts. This rearrangement joins TRBV27 to TRBJ2-1; D is uncertain. Trimming stripped 5 bases from V and 8 bases from J, with 13 bases between. Germline assignment: CDR1 MNHEY and CDR2 SMNVEV (reference sequence). This CDR3 has 13 amino acids. The CDR3 bases are TGTGCCAGCAGTAATTTTGGTCGGGATGAGCAGTTCTTC. As protein: CASSNFGRDEQFF.

This clonotype has more than one count but fewer than ten. V and J are TRBV7-2 and TRBJ2-7; TRBD1 might be the D (7 bases). Trimming took off 5 bases at V and 6 bases at J, with 20 bases between the two ends. The germline CDR1 and CDR2 sequences are SGHTA and FQGNSA. The CDR3 loop spans 15 amino acids. The CDR3 protein is CASSPTRQGGGEQYF. In DNA form, the CDR3 reads TGTGCCAGCAGCCCCACGCGACAGGGAGGTGGCGAGCAGTACTTC.

This clonotype was seen a few times. The chain joins TRBV7-9 to TRBJ2-1; D is ambiguous. CDR3 size: 13 residues. Per germline, CDR1 SEHNR and CDR2 FQNEAQ (reference sequence). With 5 bases removed from V and 2 bases from J, the gap between germline ends came to 7 bases. In DNA form, the CDR3 reads TGTGCCAGCAGCGCCCCAGCCTACAATGAGCAGTTCTTC. Translating gives CASSAPAYNEQFF.

This clonotype was counted a few times. The chain joins TRBV7-2 to TRBJ2-1, with 9 bases that match TRBD2. Trimming took 4 bases from V and 3 from J; bases not matched to a gene: 28. CDR1 SGHTA and CDR2 FQGNSA come from the germline V gene. The CDR3 is made up of 23 amino acids. CDR3 sequence reads: CASSSPTPPGQAGGSSGYNEQFF. DNA for the CDR3: TGTGCCAGCAGCTCACCGACTCCCCCAGGTCAGGCGGGGGGGTCGTCCGGCTACAATGAGCAGTTCTTC.

This clonotype was found a few times. The chain couples TRBV20-1 to TRBJ2-5, with 8 positions matching TRBD1. This CDR3 comprises 14 residues. After removal of 5 bases from V and 2 bases from J, the junction contained 7 bases not matched to a gene. CDR1 is DFQATT, CDR2 SNEGSKA, per germline (reference sequence). In DNA form, the CDR3 reads TGCAGTGCTTTGGACAGGGACCCACAAGAGACCCAGTACTTC. This encodes CSALDRDPQETQYF.

This clonotype was counted at least ten times. The chain is built from TRBV29-1 and TRBJ1-4; no firm D call. Germline values: CDR1 SQVTM, CDR2 ANQGSEA. This CDR3 is 13 amino acids long. V lost 7 bases, J lost 5 bases, and 14 bases lay in between. The CDR3 nucleotides read TGCAGCGCAAAGGCCCTTTTCAATGAAAAACTGTTTTTT. It translates to CSAKALFNEKLFF.

This clonotype was seen at least ten times. V gene TRBV4-3 combines with J gene TRBJ1-1; a weak D match, TRBD1 (5 bases). Trimming stripped 3 bases from V and 8 bases from J, with 13 bases between. Germline CDR1 and CDR2: LGHNA and YSLEER. The CDR3 sequence is 13 residues long. The CDR3: CASSQRGPEEAFF. In DNA, the CDR3 is TGCGCCAGCAGCCAGCGGGGACCCGAGGAAGCTTTCTTT.

Written as DNA, the CDR3 is TGTGCCTGGGGTGAAGGAAGTGTACTTTCTGGAAACACCATATATTTT. Encoded protein: CAWGEGSVLSGNTIYF. The chain employs TRBV30 and TRBJ1-3; D uncertain. V was cut by 5 bases and J by 1 base, with 18 bases left in between. Germline V lookup: CDR1 GTSNPN, CDR2 SVGIG (reference sequence). CDR3 length: 16 residues.

This clonotype came up many times. The J gene is TRBJ2-1, the V gene TRBV5-1; 8 bases map to TRBD2. CDR3 length: 19 residues. With 7 bases clipped from V and 10 bases from J, the junction kept 28 bases outside the gene matches. Germline V CDR1 and CDR2: SGHRS, YFSETQ. The CDR3: CASCYGPGTRGLDSKEQFF. CDR3 DNA sequence: TGCGCCAGCTGCTATGGTCCCGGGACTAGGGGTTTGGATAGTAAGGAGCAGTTCTTC.

This clonotype appeared many times. The V gene is TRBV19, the J gene TRBJ1-5; 11 positions match TRBD1. J lost 0 bases, V lost 5 bases, and 9 bases had no gene match. This CDR3 is built from 18 residues. Germline V gives CDR1 LNHDA, CDR2 SQIVND (reference sequence). The CDR3 sequence is CASSPDRGQRFSNQPQHF. In DNA form, the CDR3 reads TGTGCCAGTAGTCCGGACAGGGGGCAGAGGTTTAGCAATCAGCCCCAGCATTTT.

This clonotype appeared a few times. The CDR3 region has the DNA TGTGCCAGTGCTAGCCTCTATAATTCACCCCTCCACTTT. Protein sequence: CASASLYNSPLHF. The V call is TRBV14, the J call TRBJ1-6; D ambiguous. The CDR3 is made up of 13 amino acids. Deletions cut 9 bases from V and 3 bases from J, with 9 bases between. In germline, CDR1 is SGHDN, CDR2 FVKESK.

The V gene is TRBV9, the J gene TRBJ2-1; 7 bases map to TRBD1. Trimming at V came to 4 bases and at J to 7 bases, leaving 11 bases not matched to a gene. This CDR3 has 15 amino acids. Germline V gene lookup returns CDR1 SGDLS and CDR2 YYNGEE. The CDR3 reads CASSPKQGPSNEQFF. For the CDR3, the DNA is TGTGCCAGCAGCCCGAAACAGGGGCCATCAAATGAGCAGTTCTTC.

This clonotype was counted at least ten times. The chain links TRBV7-8 to TRBJ2-2, with 9 bases fitting TRBD1. Germline assignment: CDR1 SGHVS and CDR2 FQNEAQ. After removal of 2 bases from V and 1 base from J, the junction contained 5 bases not matched to a gene. The CDR3 length is 17 residues. The chain's CDR3 is CASSLPGQGRNTGELFF. The CDR3, as DNA: TGTGCCAGCAGCTTACCGGGACAGGGTCGGAACACCGGGGAGCTGTTTTTT.

This clonotype has just a few counts. The chain uses TRBV20-1 and TRBJ2-1; TRBD1 might be the D (5 bases). Germline V gene data show CDR1 as DFQATT and CDR2 as SNEGSKA (reference sequence). The CDR3 runs 15 residues. Trimming cost V 0 bases and J 2 bases, with 11 bases left between them. The CDR3 sequence: CSARDLGPTYNEQFF. CDR3 bases: TGCAGTGCTAGAGATCTGGGGCCAACCTACAATGAGCAGTTCTTC.